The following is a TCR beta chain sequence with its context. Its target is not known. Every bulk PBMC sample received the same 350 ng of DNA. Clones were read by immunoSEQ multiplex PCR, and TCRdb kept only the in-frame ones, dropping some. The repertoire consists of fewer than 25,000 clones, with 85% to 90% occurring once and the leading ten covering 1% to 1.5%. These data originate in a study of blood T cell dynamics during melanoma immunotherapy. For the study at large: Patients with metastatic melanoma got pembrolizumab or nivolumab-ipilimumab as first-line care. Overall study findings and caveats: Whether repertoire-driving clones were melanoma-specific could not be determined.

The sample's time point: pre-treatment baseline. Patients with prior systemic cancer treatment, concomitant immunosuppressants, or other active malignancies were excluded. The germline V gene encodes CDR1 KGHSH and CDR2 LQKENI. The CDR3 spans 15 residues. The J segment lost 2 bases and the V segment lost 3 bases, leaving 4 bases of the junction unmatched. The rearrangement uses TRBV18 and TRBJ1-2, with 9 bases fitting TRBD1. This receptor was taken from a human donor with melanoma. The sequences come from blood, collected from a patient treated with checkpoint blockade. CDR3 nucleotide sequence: TGTGCCAGCTCACCTCGACAGGGGGGGAACTATGGCTACACCTTC. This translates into CASSPRQGGNYGYTF.